This paragraph reports one TCR beta chain. Which antigen it targets is not known. The input lacks base qualities; no much larger clone sits a single base away. This specimen comes from a study of cytomegalovirus exposure and HLA in healthy donors (dated 2017 in TCRdb). With regard to the full study: According to a later analysis, one platform produced both the roughly 130 validation repertoires and the roughly 650 repertoires of the first cohort. The study aimed to test whether signatures of past pathogen exposure could be identified by cataloging public T cell receptors. A separate validation cohort of more than 100 different subjects was used in addition to the roughly 700-subject first cohort. High-throughput TCR immunosequencing, statistical association of individual TCRs with disease status, and machine learning were combined to predict cytomegalovirus infection status. Overall results and qualifications from the work: A later analysis found that TCRs clustered in the first cohort also tended to co-occur in the 130 or so validation repertoires, with 90% to 95% of cluster scores above 0. Most TCR sequences were seen in very few donors, while some public TCRs were found in many individuals. All 120 or so repertoires were used to score co-occurrence in the validation cohort in a later analysis, because that analysis had no HLA typing for the cohort. In the study, about 150 TCR beta chains were listed as associated with cytomegalovirus. In vitro tests confirmed that three of the cytomegalovirus-associated TCR beta chains recognize cytomegalovirus antigens. Cytomegalovirus status was reported to be diagnosed by the classifier with high specificity and sensitivity in both the original and validation cohorts. The authors suggested that the approach could potentially be extended to other disease states and immunological phenotypes.

The donors belonged to the validation cohort of about 130 subjects, which was separate from the approximately 680-subject first cohort. The V end gives up 0 bases and the J end 7 bases, leaving 9 bases in the junction not matched to a gene. Reading the germline V gene gives CDR1 SGHRS and CDR2 YFSETQ. Measured from the cysteine to the phenylalanine, the CDR3 is 16 residues long. Only CDR3 DNA remains: 48 bases, in frame from the first base. Library preparation used the immunoSEQ multiplex PCR assay. On the authors' methods: A statistical classification framework was built to diagnose cytomegalovirus status from the catalog of TCR beta chain sequences. TCRdb retrieved this table from immuneACCESS and kept in-frame rearrangements only. Not all clones are present; in checked studies, unresolved V genes account for under half, and no reason is known for the remainder. D and trimming come from the DNA, and the V and J calls and clone size come from that table. Across this sample there are 100,000 to 150,000 clones, with about 93% seen only once. Less than 1.5% of the sample goes to the ten largest clones.

The source is a woman aged 18-29 years in good health and CMV-seronegative. The rearrangement combines TRBV5-1 with TRBJ1-5; 8 central bases correspond to TRBD1. The specimen sequenced was PBMCs. The DNA is TGCGCCAGCAGCTTGGCCCCTGCAGGGGGCGGGCAGCCCCAGCATTTT. Translated, it gives CASSLAPAGGGQPQHF. This CDR3, with the reference TRBV5-1 and TRBJ1-5 proteins standing in past its ends, gives the full variable domain KAGVTQTPRYLIKTRGQQVTLSCSPISGHRSVSWYQQTPGQGLQFLFEYFSETQRNKGNFPGRFSGRQFSNSRSEMNVSTLELGDSALYLCASSLAPAGGGQPQHFGDGTRLSIL.